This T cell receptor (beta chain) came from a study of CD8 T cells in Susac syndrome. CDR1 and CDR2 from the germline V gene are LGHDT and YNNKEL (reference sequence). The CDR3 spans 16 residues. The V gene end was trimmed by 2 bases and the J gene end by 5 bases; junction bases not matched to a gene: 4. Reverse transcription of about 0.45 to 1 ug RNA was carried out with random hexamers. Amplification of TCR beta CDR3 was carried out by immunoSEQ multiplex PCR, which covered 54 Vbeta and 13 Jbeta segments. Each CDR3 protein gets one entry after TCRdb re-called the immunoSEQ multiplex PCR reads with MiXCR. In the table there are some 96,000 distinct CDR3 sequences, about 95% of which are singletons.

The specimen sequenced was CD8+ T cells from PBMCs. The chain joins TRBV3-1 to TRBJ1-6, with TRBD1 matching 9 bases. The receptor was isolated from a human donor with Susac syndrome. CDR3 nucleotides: TGTGCCAGCAGCCAATCTCGGACAGGGGATAATTCACCCCTCCACTTT. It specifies CASSQSRTGDNSPLHF.